The clone carrying this TCR beta chain turned up a few times. TCRdb fed the 5' RACE reads into MiXCR, producing one record per CDR3 protein. The profile shows 250,000 to 400,000 distinct CDR3 sequences, 11% of them singletons. The record originates from a study of CD8 T cells in ankylosing spondylitis. The sequencing sample was made of blood, either unsorted or a sorted T cell fraction (not recorded which). The source is a female donor with ankylosing spondylitis or in good health (not recorded which).

This CDR3 reads CASSSPGGPVYEQYF. CDR3 nucleotide sequence: TGTGCCAGCAGTTCGCCAGGGGGACCGGTCTACGAGCAGTACTTC. The gene calls are TRBV28 and TRBJ2-7; 7 bases are a match to TRBD1. The J segment lost 3 bases and the V segment lost 4 bases, leaving 9 bases of the junction unmatched. The germline CDR1 and CDR2 sequences are MDHEN and SYDVKM. CDR3 length: 15 residues.